Sequencing of this T cell receptor (beta chain) was carried out in a study of cytomegalovirus exposure and HLA in healthy donors. Overall study results and limits: Prior analysis indicated that the majority of TCR beta V segments exhibited productivity approximately 87% or approximately 30% of the time. An analysis was carried out later, and it reportedly showed fewer N-insertions in an Asian-associated ancestry cluster than the approximately 700-donor mean. Later on, analysis showed that most CMV-associated TCR beta chains appeared to be HLA-restricted. The authors reported that TCR beta sequences could predict HLA-A and HLA-B alleles. These predictions were accurate for most subjects in the first cohort.

This clone is hyperexpanded. Its antigen is unidentified. It was with 60 Vbeta and 13 Jbeta primers that the PCR ran. The method was immunoSEQ multiplex PCR; TCRdb's version includes in-frame clones alone and lacks a portion of them. The data show roughly 6,900 clones, with under 60% seen just once and 5.5% to 7.5% held by the top ten. Per the germline V gene, CDR1 is MRHNA and CDR2 is SNTAGT. Trimming removed 0 bases from V and 6 bases from J; junction bases left unmatched: 1. The CDR3 sequence is 15 residues long. Specimen: PBMCs. The sequence was obtained from a man aged 25-40 years in good health and CMV-seropositive. J is TRBJ2-1 and V is TRBV6-4; 11 bases are shared with TRBD2. The CDR3 DNA reads as TGTGCCAGCAGTGACTCTAGCGGGGGGGCCAATGAGCAGTTCTTC. Its protein is CASSDSSGGANEQFF.